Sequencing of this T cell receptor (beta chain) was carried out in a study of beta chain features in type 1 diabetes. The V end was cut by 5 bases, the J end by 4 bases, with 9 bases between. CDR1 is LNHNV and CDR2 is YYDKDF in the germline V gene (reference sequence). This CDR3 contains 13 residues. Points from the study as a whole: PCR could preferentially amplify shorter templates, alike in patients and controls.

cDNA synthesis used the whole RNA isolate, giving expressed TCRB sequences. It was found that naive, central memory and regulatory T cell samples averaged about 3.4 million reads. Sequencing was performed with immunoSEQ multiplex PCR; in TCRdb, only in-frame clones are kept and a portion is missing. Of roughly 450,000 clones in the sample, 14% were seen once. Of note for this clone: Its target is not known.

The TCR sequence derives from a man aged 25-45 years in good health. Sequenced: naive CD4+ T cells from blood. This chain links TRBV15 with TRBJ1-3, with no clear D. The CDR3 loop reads CATSLSGGNTIYF. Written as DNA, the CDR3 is TGTGCCACCAGCCTTAGCGGAGGAAACACCATATATTTT.